One sample yielded the 31 T cell receptor beta chains listed below, sequenced in a study of tumor-infiltrating T cells and Merkel cell polyomavirus. Study overall: The T cells studied were KLL-specific CD8+ cells against Merkel polyomavirus.

Repertoires were generated with immunoSEQ multiplex PCR, while TCRdb's copy carries only in-frame clones and drops some. The sample has 26,000 or so clones, about 85% seen once. Every patient's tumor was robustly positive for Merkel cell polyomavirus Large T antigen on immunohistochemistry. Sequencing used lymph node tissue. The receptors derive from a man in his fifties or sixties with Merkel cell carcinoma.

The rearrangement links TRBV4-3 to TRBJ1-2; no clear D gene. The CDR3 sequence is 14 residues long. Looked up from germline, CDR1 is LGHNA and CDR2 is YSLEER. Trimming removed 0 bases at V and 4 bases at J, with 9 bases between. In DNA form, the CDR3 reads TGCGCCAGCAGCCAAGATAAAAGCGGCTATGGCTACACCTTC. It translates to CASSQDKSGYGYTF.

The chain links TRBV6-1 to TRBJ2-7; D not resolved. The length of the CDR3 is 13 residues. V lost 7 bases to trimming and J lost 0 bases, with 10 bases between them. CDR1 and CDR2 from the germline V gene are MNHNS and SASEGT. CDR3 DNA: TGTGCCAGCAACATGGAGAGCTCCTACGAGCAGTACTTC. It is translated as CASNMESSYEQYF.

The CDR3 sequence: CATSKSGRKDEQFF. CDR3 nucleotides: TGTGCCACCAGCAAAAGCGGGAGGAAGGATGAGCAGTTCTTC. The rearrangement links TRBV15 to TRBJ2-1; 9 bases align to TRBD2. The germline V gene encodes CDR1 LNHNV and CDR2 YYDKDF (reference sequence). V lost 4 bases and J lost 8; bases outside the gene matches: 6. The CDR3 is 14 amino acids.

The chain uses TRBV28 and TRBJ1-1, with 7 positions matching TRBD1. The V gene end was trimmed by 3 bases and the J gene end by 4 bases; junction bases not matched to a gene: 11. Germline CDR1 and CDR2: MDHEN and SYDVKM. The CDR3 runs to 16 residues. The CDR3 DNA reads TGTGCCAGCAGTTTTCTTCTTGCGGCAGGGGGCACTGAAGCTTTCTTT. Protein sequence: CASSFLLAAGGTEAFF.

The V call is TRBV10-1, the J call TRBJ2-1, with 8 bases matching TRBD2. Germline-derived CDR1 and CDR2 are WNHNN and SYGVQD (reference sequence). CDR3 length: 21 amino acids. Germline trimming cut 4 bases from V and 3 bases from J; bases unmatched to any gene: 23. The CDR3: CASSGPRLGGGCIYYYNEQFF. The CDR3 nucleotides read TGCGCCAGCAGTGGCCCCCGACTTGGCGGGGGGTGCATCTACTACTACAATGAGCAGTTCTTC.

This chain links TRBV6-5 with TRBJ2-7; 7 bases match TRBD2. The V gene end was trimmed by 10 bases and the J gene end by 2 bases; junction bases not matched to a gene: 8. The CDR3 is 13 residues long. Germline assignment: CDR1 MNHEY and CDR2 SVGAGI. The CDR3 coding sequence is TGTGCCACGGGGGGAGCGCCTGCCTACGAGCAGTACTTC. It specifies CATGGAPAYEQYF.

The chain joins TRBV5-5 to TRBJ2-7; 9 bases are shared with TRBD1. The J segment lost 3 bases and the V segment lost 5 bases, leaving 9 bases of the junction unmatched. The CDR3 loop spans 15 amino acids. From germline, CDR1 is SGHKS and CDR2 YYEKEE (reference sequence). CDR3: CASRAGQGDFYEQYF. In nucleotides, the CDR3 is TGTGCCAGCAGGGCGGGACAGGGAGACTTCTACGAGCAGTACTTC.

The chain links TRBV18 to TRBJ2-7; TRBD1 might be the D (5 bases). Germline V gives CDR1 KGHSH, CDR2 LQKENI. CDR3 length: 14 amino acids. Trimming removed 4 bases at V and 1 base at J, with 11 bases between. For the CDR3, the DNA is TGTGCCAGCTCACAACTGGACACTTCCTACGAGCAGTACTTC. Amino acid sequence: CASSQLDTSYEQYF.

This chain uses TRBV5-4 with TRBJ2-2, with 7 bases identical to TRBD1. The CDR3 is 15 residues long. V lost 10 bases to trimming and J lost 1 base; unmatched junction nucleotides: 10. Per the germline V gene, CDR1 is SGHNT and CDR2 is YYREEE (reference sequence). CDR3: CAGSTGAGNTGELFF. As DNA, the CDR3 is TGTGCCGGGTCTACAGGGGCCGGGAACACCGGGGAGCTGTTTTTT.

This chain joins TRBV6-1 and TRBJ1-5; 8 bases line up with TRBD1. There are 17 residues in the CDR3. Looked up from germline, CDR1 is MNHNS and CDR2 is SASEGT. The V gene end was trimmed by 3 bases and the J gene end by 6 bases; junction bases not matched to a gene: 13. The CDR3 loop is CASSEFPDREVGQPQHF. CDR3 nucleotides: TGTGCCAGCAGTGAGTTCCCGGACAGGGAAGTTGGTCAGCCCCAGCATTTT.

The V gene is TRBV5-5, the J gene TRBJ1-2, with 12 bases fitting TRBD1. CDR1 is SGHKS, CDR2 YYEKEE, per germline (reference sequence). Trimming at V came to 4 bases and at J to 5 bases, leaving 6 bases not matched to a gene. This CDR3 is 15 amino acids long. The CDR3 sequence: CASSPGQGARYGYTF. The CDR3 DNA sequence: TGTGCCAGCAGCCCGGGACAGGGGGCAAGGTATGGCTACACCTTC.

CDR3 sequence: CSVDSRRDRDEDEQYF. CDR3 nucleotide sequence: TGCAGCGTTGATTCCCGCCGCGACAGGGACGAGGACGAGCAGTACTTC. This chain uses TRBV29-1 with TRBJ2-7, with 7 bases identical to TRBD1. The CDR3 totals 16 residues. Germline values: CDR1 SQVTM, CDR2 ANQGSEA. Losses at the gene ends were 3 bases for V and 5 bases for J; bases not matched to a gene: 16.

This chain uses TRBV7-2 with TRBJ1-6; 8 nucleotides match TRBD1. Germline V CDR1 and CDR2: SGHTA, FQGNSA. V gave up 5 bases and J gave up 12 bases; unmatched junction bases: 12. This CDR3 has 15 residues. Here the CDR3 DNA reads TGTGCCAGCAGCCCCCGAGTCGGACAGGGTATACCCCTCCACTTT. Translating gives CASSPRVGQGIPLHF.

The chain links TRBV21-1 to TRBJ1-5; TRBD1 was called by the table and not checked on the DNA. TRBV21-1 is designated a pseudogene. The CDR3 runs 16 residues. This chain's CDR3 is CASSKDRQPSNQPQHF. The CDR3 nucleotides are TGTGCCAGCAGCAAAGATCGACAGCCAAGCAATCAGCCCCAGCATTTT.

The chain couples TRBV5-1 to TRBJ1-1, with no clear D. The CDR3 consists of 12 residues. The V gene lost 4 bases and the J gene lost 6 bases, with 10 bases spanning the gap. Germline lookup yields CDR1 SGHRS and CDR2 YFSETQ. CDR3 bases: TGCGCCAGCAGCCCGGAGGGAGCTGAAGCTTTCTTT. Translated: CASSPEGAEAFF.

V is TRBV7-2 and J is TRBJ2-1, with D perhaps TRBD1 (6 bases). Germline assignment: CDR1 SGHTA and CDR2 FQGNSA. The V and J ends lost 3 bases and 6 bases respectively, with 15 bases between them. The CDR3 is made up of 15 amino acids. CDR3 residues: CASSLAPGVLNEQFF. CDR3 in DNA: TGTGCCAGCAGCTTGGCTCCAGGGGTTCTCAATGAGCAGTTCTTC.

V gene TRBV28 combines with J gene TRBJ2-7, with TRBD1 identical over 9 bases. From germline, CDR1 is MDHEN and CDR2 SYDVKM. The CDR3 runs 15 residues. V lost 5 bases, J lost 3 bases, and 8 bases stayed unmatched. CDR3 nucleotides: TGTGCCAGCAGTACGGGACAGGGCCGCTACTACGAGCAGTACTTC. Amino acids: CASSTGQGRYYEQYF. Supplemented by reference TRBV28 and TRBJ2-7, the full variable domain reads DVKVTQSSRYLVKRTGEKVFLECVQDMDHENMFWYRQDPGLGLRLIYFSYDVKMKEKGDIPEGYSVSREKKERFSLILESASTNQTSMYLCASSTGQGRYYEQYFGPGTRLTVT.

This clone was found a few times. The chain combines TRBV30 with TRBJ1-1; D uncertain. Trimming removed 0 bases at V and 1 base at J, with 6 bases between. Germline values: CDR1 GTSNPN, CDR2 SVGIG (reference sequence). The CDR3 contains 13 residues. The CDR3 region has the DNA TGTGCCTGGAGTGTACAGCAGAACACTGAAGCTTTCTTT. Translation gives CAWSVQQNTEAFF.

The chain combines TRBV9 with TRBJ2-7, with D maybe TRBD1 (6 bases). CDR1 SGDLS and CDR2 YYNGEE come from the germline V gene. The CDR3 is 15 amino acids. V shed 0 bases and J shed 0 bases, with 10 bases lying between them. The CDR3 sequence: CASSVEGRGSYEQYF. DNA of the CDR3: TGTGCCAGCAGCGTAGAGGGCAGGGGCTCCTACGAGCAGTACTTC.

V is TRBV6-5 and J is TRBJ2-5; 8 bases are shared with TRBD2. With 7 bases clipped from V and 2 bases from J, the junction kept 3 bases outside the gene matches. The germline V gene encodes CDR1 MNHEY and CDR2 SVGAGI. This CDR3 is built from 13 residues. DNA for the CDR3: TGTGCCAGCACCTTAGCGGGGCAAGAGACCCAGTACTTC. It codes for CASTLAGQETQYF.

The chain combines TRBV7-2 with TRBJ1-1, with D perhaps TRBD1 (6 bases). Germline V gene sequence: CDR1 SGHTA, CDR2 FQGNSA. This CDR3 region has 13 residues. Trimming removed 5 bases from V and 4 bases from J, with 11 bases in between. The CDR3 region has the DNA TGTGCCAGCAGCATACTAGGGGGCACTGAAGCTTTCTTT. Its translation is CASSILGGTEAFF.

This clone was observed once. The V call is TRBV5-6, the J call TRBJ2-1, with D possibly TRBD2 on 6 matching bases. The V end was cut by 4 bases, the J end by 0 bases, with 14 bases between. CDR3 size: 16 residues. Germline lookup yields CDR1 SGHDT and CDR2 YYEEEE. The CDR3 nucleotides are TGTGCCAGCAGCCCCCGGGACTGGTACTCCTACAATGAGCAGTTCTTC. Residues: CASSPRDWYSYNEQFF.

The V call is TRBV5-1, the J call TRBJ2-3, with a weak D call TRBD2 (5 bases). The CDR3 contains 14 residues. V lost 7 bases and J lost 0, with 12 bases in between. Germline CDR1 is SGHRS and CDR2 is YFSETQ. CDR3 DNA: TGCGCCAGCCGGGAAGCGTCTAGCACAGATACGCAGTATTTT. Translated, it gives CASREASSTDTQYF. Full variable domain (remainder filled in from reference TRBV5-1 and TRBJ2-3): KAGVTQTPRYLIKTRGQQVTLSCSPISGHRSVSWYQQTPGQGLQFLFEYFSETQRNKGNFPGRFSGRQFSNSRSEMNVSTLELGDSALYLCASREASSTDTQYFGPGTRLTVL.

The chain joins TRBV7-6 to TRBJ2-1, with D perhaps TRBD2 (6 bases). This CDR3 region has 17 residues. Germline V CDR1 and CDR2: SGHVS, FNYEAQ. Trimming removed 1 base at V and 2 bases at J, with 15 bases between. The CDR3 spells CASSLGRGALTYNEQFF. CDR3 nucleotides: TGTGCCAGCAGCTTAGGACGCGGGGCGTTAACCTACAATGAGCAGTTCTTC.

This chain joins TRBV2 and TRBJ1-2; D remains unclear. This CDR3 is built from 14 residues. From germline, CDR1 is SNHLY and CDR2 FYNNEI. The V end lost 7 bases, the J end lost 5 bases, and 17 bases lay between the germline ends. The CDR3 DNA sequence: TGTGCCAGCAACCCAGGAGGGCAGGAGTATGGCTACACCTTC. Residues: CASNPGGQEYGYTF.

The V gene is TRBV5-1, the J gene TRBJ2-3; D remains ambiguous. Germline-derived CDR1 and CDR2 are SGHRS and YFSETQ. The CDR3 has 12 residues. The ends were cut back, 4 bases at V and 2 bases at J, with 5 bases in the middle. The CDR3 DNA follows: TGCGCCAGCAGCATCATCACAGATACGCAGTATTTT. Its protein product is CASSIITDTQYF.

The sample holds one count of this clone. The gene calls are TRBV4-2 and TRBJ1-6; the D gene is possibly TRBD1 (5 bases). CDR3 size: 17 residues. Trimming removed 3 bases at V and 1 base at J, with 13 bases between. Germline CDR1 LGHNA, CDR2 YNFKEQ. The CDR3 sequence is CASSQSFDRSYNSPLHF. Written as DNA, the CDR3 is TGTGCCAGCAGCCAGAGCTTCGACAGATCCTATAATTCACCCCTCCACTTT.

The chain recombines TRBV18 with TRBJ2-2; D possibly corresponds to TRBD1 (5 bases). Germline loops: CDR1 KGHSH, CDR2 LQKENI. The CDR3 has 14 amino acids. The ends were cut back, 3 bases at V and 3 bases at J, with 8 bases in the middle. The CDR3 DNA is TGTGCCAGCTCACCTGACAGTTACACCGGGGAGCTGTTTTTT. Its protein product is CASSPDSYTGELFF.

A single count supports this clone. In DNA form, the CDR3 reads TGTGCTAGTTCTCGGACGGGGTCCCTCTCTCGTGACGAGCAGTACTTC. This codes for CASSRTGSLSRDEQYF. The genes are TRBV12-5 and TRBJ2-7; a weak D match, TRBD2 (5 bases). Per germline, CDR1 LGHNT and CDR2 FRNRAP. V was shortened by 8 bases and J by 5 bases, with 25 bases between the two germline ends. The CDR3 totals 16 residues.

The chain has TRBV2 and TRBJ2-7; 8 nucleotides agree with TRBD1. The CDR3 is 14 amino acids. The V and J ends lost 8 bases and 4 bases, in that order; junction bases with no gene match: 10. Germline V gene data show CDR1 as SNHLY and CDR2 as FYNNEI. The CDR3 nucleotides read TGTGCCAGCTCCCGGATGGACAGGGTGTACGAGCAGTACTTC. Protein: CASSRMDRVYEQYF. The entire variable domain, with the rest obtained from reference TRBV2 and TRBJ2-7, is as follows: EPEVTQTPSHQVTQMGQEVILRCVPISNHLYFYWYRQILGQKVEFLVSFYNNEISEKSEIFDDQFSVERPDGSNFTLKIRSTKLEDSAMYFCASSRMDRVYEQYFGPGTRLTVT.

V gene TRBV6-4 combines with J gene TRBJ2-1, with 9 bases that match TRBD1. In germline, CDR1 is MRHNA, CDR2 SNTAGT. The CDR3 spans 16 residues. V was clipped by 1 base and J by 10 bases; unmatched bases: 11. The CDR3 DNA follows: TGTGCCAGCAGTGACTTCGACGGGACAGGGAGCAGGGAGCAGTTCTTC. This sequence encodes CASSDFDGTGSREQFF.